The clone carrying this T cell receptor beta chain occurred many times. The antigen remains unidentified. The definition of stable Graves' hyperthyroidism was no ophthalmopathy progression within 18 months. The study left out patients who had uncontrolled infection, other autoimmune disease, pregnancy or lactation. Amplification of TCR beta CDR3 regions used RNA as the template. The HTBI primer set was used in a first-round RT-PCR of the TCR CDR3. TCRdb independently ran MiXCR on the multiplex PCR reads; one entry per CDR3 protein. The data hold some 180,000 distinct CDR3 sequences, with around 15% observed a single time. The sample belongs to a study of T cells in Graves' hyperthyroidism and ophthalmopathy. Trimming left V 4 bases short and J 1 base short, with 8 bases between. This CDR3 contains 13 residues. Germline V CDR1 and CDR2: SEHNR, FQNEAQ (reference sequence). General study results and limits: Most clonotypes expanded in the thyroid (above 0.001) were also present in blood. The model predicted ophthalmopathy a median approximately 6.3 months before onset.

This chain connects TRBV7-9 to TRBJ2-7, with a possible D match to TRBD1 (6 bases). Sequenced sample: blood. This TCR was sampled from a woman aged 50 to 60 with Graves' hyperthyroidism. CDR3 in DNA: TGTGCCAGCAGCTACACAGGGTCCTACGAGCAGTACTTC. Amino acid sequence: CASSYTGSYEQYF.